The 10 T cell receptor beta chains reported below all come from one sample, sequenced in a study of blood T cell repertoires in COVID-19 (dated by TCRdb to 2020 to 2021). Libraries were built with the immunoSEQ multiplex PCR assay. Entries here come from immuneACCESS through TCRdb and include only in-frame sequences with V and J called. Some clones fail to appear in such tables; in the studies checked, an unresolved V gene covers under half of the shortfall, and the cause of the remainder is unknown. In all, the sample holds roughly 400,000 clones, and just under 90% of those were seen once. The ten most abundant clones make up about 1.7% of the sample. The sequenced sample consisted of PBMCs or T cells enriched from blood (not recorded which). Receptors were obtained from a woman aged 30 to 39 who had recovered from COVID-19.

As regards this clone: The conserved phenylalanine or tryptophan normally closing the CDR3 is absent here, so this likely arose from a read error. The limits of the CDR3 on the DNA are not certain, so only TCRdb's listed CDR3 is given. The V gene is TRBV20-1, the J gene TRBJ2-7; the table's D call, TRBD1, has no DNA check behind it. Termini included, the CDR3 measures 9 amino acids. CDR1 DFQATT and CDR2 SNEGSKA come from the germline V gene (reference sequence). CDR3 protein: CSARAVQGT.

This chain's CDR3 is CASSFRDYGYTF. The CDR3 DNA sequence: TGTGCCAGCAGTTTCCGGGACTATGGCTACACCTTC. The chain combines TRBV28 with TRBJ1-2; D gene uncertain. This CDR3 has 12 amino acids. Between the trimmed V and J ends, which lost 3 bases and 3 bases, there was a span of 5 bases. The V gene's germline CDR1 is MDHEN and CDR2 SYDVKM.

The chain has TRBV30 and TRBJ2-3, with D possibly matching TRBD2 (5 bases). Germline V lookup: CDR1 GTSNPN, CDR2 SVGIG (reference sequence). V was shortened by 4 bases and J by 0 bases, with 14 bases between the two germline ends. The CDR3 covers 15 residues. CDR3 protein: CAWISIGRSTDTQYF. For the CDR3, the DNA is TGTGCCTGGATATCGATAGGGAGAAGCACAGATACGCAGTATTTT.

The genes are TRBV5-4 and TRBJ2-3; D might be TRBD2 (5 bases). The V end lost 2 bases, the J end lost 2 bases, and 9 bases lay between the germline ends. Germline V gene lookup returns CDR1 SGHNT and CDR2 YYREEE (reference sequence). This CDR3 has 14 amino acids. DNA for the CDR3: TGTGCCAGCAGCTTCCCGGGGAACACAGATACGCAGTATTTT. Protein: CASSFPGNTDTQYF.

V usage is TRBV9 and J usage is TRBJ2-7; 8 nucleotides agree with TRBD2. Trimming cost V 6 bases and J 0 bases; bases outside gene matches: 5. Germline values: CDR1 SGDLS, CDR2 YYNGEE. This CDR3 has 14 amino acids. The CDR3 here is CASTREGHSYEQYF. The CDR3 region has the DNA TGTGCCAGCACCCGGGAGGGCCACTCCTACGAGCAGTACTTC.

This sequence joins TRBV29-1 and TRBJ1-2; 10 nucleotides agree with TRBD1. CDR3 length equals 18 residues. V lost 5 bases and J lost 4; bases outside the gene matches: 19. Per the germline V gene, CDR1 is SQVTM and CDR2 is ANQGSEA. The CDR3 nucleotides read TGCAGCGTTCTCAATGACAGGGGGCTATGGGGCACGGCCTATGGCTACACCTTC. This encodes CSVLNDRGLWGTAYGYTF.

DNA for the CDR3: TGTGCCAGCAGCCCCGACAGAACCAATCAGCCCCAGCATTTT. It codes for CASSPDRTNQPQHF. This rearrangement joins TRBV28 to TRBJ1-5; D might be TRBD1 (5 bases). CDR3 size: 14 residues. With 6 bases removed from V and 3 bases from J, the gap between germline ends came to 12 bases. Germline lookup yields CDR1 MDHEN and CDR2 SYDVKM.

In DNA, the CDR3 is TGTGCCAGCAGCCGGGGAGGCATCGGGGAGACCCAGTACTTC. As protein: CASSRGGIGETQYF. The chain has TRBV6-5 and TRBJ2-5; maybe TRBD2 (6 bases). Germline lookup yields CDR1 MNHEY and CDR2 SVGAGI. The V end was cut by 6 bases, the J end by 5 bases, with 16 bases between. CDR3 length: 14 amino acids.

This chain links TRBV4-1 with TRBJ2-6, with a tentative D call TRBD2 (6 bases). Germline V lookup: CDR1 MGHRA, CDR2 YSYEKL. The CDR3 is 18 residues long. V lost 1 base to trimming and J lost 3 bases, with 16 bases between them. CDR3 residues: CASSQGPTLASGANVLTF. The CDR3 DNA reads as TGCGCCAGCAGCCAAGGCCCAACACTAGCCAGTGGGGCCAACGTCCTGACTTTC.

DNA for the CDR3: TGCGCCAGCAGCTCAGTAGCGGGGAGTAATGAGCAGTTCTTC. This codes for CASSSVAGSNEQFF. The chain recombines TRBV5-1 with TRBJ2-1; TRBD2 matches at 8 bases. The CDR3 consists of 14 residues. Looked up from germline, CDR1 is SGHRS and CDR2 is YFSETQ. The junction had 6 bases not matched to a gene; V was cut back by 3 bases and J by 7 bases.